These T cell receptor beta chains were read from a single sample in a study of OX40 agonist ivuxolimab in advanced cancers. The data were produced by immunoSEQ multiplex PCR, yet TCRdb's version contains in-frame clones alone and is incomplete. The sample has 80,000 to 95,000 clones; 92% are singletons. The sequencing used CD4+ or CD8+ T cells sorted from blood, collected in a trial of the OX40 agonist ivuxolimab. The source of these receptors is an adult with an advanced solid tumor such as melanoma, head and neck, liver or kidney cancer. The CDR3 runs from the conserved cysteine through the conserved F or W. A D gene is named only where the DNA matches it firmly. Where a row states a size, it is once, few, many or the class of an expanded clone; other rows omit it.

-	-	TRBV5-1	TRBJ1-1	CASSLEGVNTEAFF	TGCGCCAGCAGCTTGGAGGGGGTGAACACTGAAGCTTTCTTT
-	-	TRBV19	TRBJ2-5	CASSMGDRKTQYF	TGTGCCAGTAGTATGGGGGACCGAAAGACCCAGTACTTC
TRBD1	-	TRBV30	TRBJ2-7	CAWGRDSSSYEQYF	TGTGCCTGGGGTAGGGACAGCAGCTCCTACGAGCAGTACTTC
-	-	TRBV30	TRBJ2-1	CAFTRDSTYNEQFF	TGTGCCTTCACCCGGGACTCCACCTACAATGAGCAGTTCTTC
TRBD2	-	TRBV19	TRBJ2-7	CASSSTWGGLSSYEQYF	TGTGCCAGTAGTTCGACGTGGGGGGGACTCAGCTCCTACGAGCAGTACTTC
-	-	TRBV18	TRBJ1-2	CASSPGTDNYGYTF	TGTGCCAGCTCACCAGGGACGGATAACTATGGCTACACCTTC
TRBD2	-	TRBV6-1	TRBJ2-2	CASRTSGANTGELFF	TGTGCCAGCAGGACTAGCGGGGCGAACACCGGGGAGCTGTTTTTT
-	-	TRBV5-1	TRBJ2-7	CASSLAPGPAYEQYF	TGCGCCAGCAGCTTGGCCCCGGGGCCGGCCTACGAGCAGTACTTC
TRBD1	-	TRBV11-2	TRBJ2-7	CASSQGETGGLYEQYF	TGTGCCAGCAGCCAGGGGGAGACAGGGGGCCTCTACGAGCAGTACTTC
-	-	TRBV11-2	TRBJ2-1	CASSLSPSLSYNEQFF	TGTGCCAGCAGCTTAAGCCCCAGCCTCTCCTACAATGAGCAGTTCTTC
-	-	TRBV19	TRBJ2-3	CASNGGGVDTQYF	TGTGCCAGTAACGGAGGGGGCGTAGATACGCAGTATTTT
TRBD1	-	TRBV30	TRBJ1-2	CAWSARTGDGYTF	TGTGCCTGGAGTGCGAGAACAGGGGACGGCTACACCTTC
TRBD2	-	TRBV7-6	TRBJ2-5	CASSLVSGRVQETQYF	TGTGCCAGCAGCTTAGTAAGCGGGAGGGTCCAAGAGACCCAGTACTTC
-	-	TRBV30	TRBJ2-7	CAWRGGGGLQYF	TGTGCCTGGAGGGGGGGCGGGGGACTGCAGTACTTC
-	few	TRBV6-1	TRBJ1-5	CASSEARVSSNQPQHF	TGTGCCAGCAGTGAGGCCAGGGTCAGCAGCAATCAGCCCCAGCATTTT
-	-	TRBV19	TRBJ2-5	CASSFASQETQYF	TGTGCCAGTAGTTTCGCTAGCCAAGAGACCCAGTACTTC
TRBD1	-	TRBV7-8	TRBJ2-2	CASSPRGRGQGARAGELFF	TGTGCCAGCAGCCCTAGGGGGCGGGGACAGGGGGCTAGGGCCGGGGAGCTGTTTTTT
TRBD1	few	TRBV5-1	TRBJ1-4	CASKSTGQGYEKLFF	TGCGCCAGTAAGTCGACCGGACAGGGTTATGAAAAACTGTTTTTT
TRBD1	-	TRBV6-6	TRBJ1-2	CASSPDGTGGGYTF	TGTGCCAGCAGCCCAGATGGGACAGGAGGCGGCTACACCTTC
-	-	TRBV11-2	TRBJ2-7	CASSMGDNYYEQYF	TGTGCCAGCAGCATGGGGGACAATTACTACGAGCAGTACTTC
-	-	TRBV14	TRBJ1-3	CASSQSGSGNTIYF	TGTGCCAGCAGCCAATCGGGTTCTGGAAACACCATATATTTT
-	-	TRBV11-2	TRBJ1-6	CASSIQINSPLHF	TGTGCCAGCAGCATACAGATAAATTCACCCCTCCACTTT
-	few	TRBV2	TRBJ1-5	CASSVGNQNQPQHF	TGTGCCAGCAGTGTAGGTAACCAGAATCAGCCCCAGCATTTT
TRBD2	-	TRBV7-3	TRBJ2-1	CASSLSGGNNEQFF	TGTGCCAGCAGCCTAAGCGGGGGGAACAATGAGCAGTTCTTC
-	-	TRBV30	TRBJ2-2	CALGAAGTGELFF	TGTGCCCTCGGTGCGGCGGGAACCGGGGAGCTGTTTTTT
-	-	TRBV29-1	TRBJ2-1	CSVEGLVNRQNEQFF	TGCAGCGTTGAAGGATTGGTCAACCGGCAAAATGAGCAGTTCTTC
TRBD1	once	TRBV9	TRBJ1-2	CASSVSQGLGYGYTF	TGTGCCAGCAGCGTTTCACAGGGGTTGGGCTATGGCTACACCTTC
-	-	TRBV5-1	TRBJ1-3	CASRVRDSGNTIYF	TGCGCCAGCCGGGTTAGGGACTCTGGAAACACCATATATTTT
-	-	TRBV15	TRBJ2-1	CATSPPQRRVLSEQFF	TGTGCCACCAGTCCTCCCCAGAGAAGAGTTCTCAGTGAGCAGTTCTTC
-	-	TRBV5-1	TRBJ2-7	CASSLDRAYEQYF	TGCGCCAGCAGCTTGGATAGGGCCTACGAGCAGTACTTC
-	few	TRBV9	TRBJ2-7	CASSHNDEQYF	TGTGCCAGCAGCCACAATGATGAGCAGTACTTC
TRBD1	-	TRBV29-1	TRBJ1-4	CSAASGTDNEKLFF	TGCAGCGCTGCCTCCGGGACAGATAATGAAAAACTGTTTTTT
-	-	TRBV7-3	TRBJ2-5	CASSLELARTQYF	TGTGCCAGCAGCCTCGAACTAGCCCGGACCCAGTACTTC
-	-	TRBV25-1	TRBJ1-1	CASSVKWGTEAFF	TGTGCCAGCAGTGTAAAGTGGGGGACTGAAGCTTTCTTT
-	-	TRBV6-4	TRBJ2-1	CASSGTIRSEQFF	TGTGCCAGCAGTGGAACTATTCGATCTGAGCAGTTCTTC
TRBD1	-	TRBV6-5	TRBJ2-2	CASSGQGAVGELFF	TGTGCCAGCAGTGGACAGGGGGCGGTCGGGGAGCTGTTTTTT